This entry lists 14 T cell receptor beta chains sequenced from one sample in a study of post-analysis software for immune sequencing data. General study points: With TRBV5-6, TRBV5-1 and TRBV20-1 included, about five TRBV segments were more frequent in patients than in controls.

Each TCR beta cDNA library carried unique molecular identifiers. Each CDR3 protein is one row after TCRdb ran MiXCR on the PCR reads. The sample contains about 570,000 distinct CDR3 sequences, 30% to 40% of which appear only once. These receptors are not linked to any known antigen. Material: blood. These receptors were collected from a girl between 2 and 17 years old with multiple sclerosis.

CDR3 residues: CASTQDSPRNTEAFF. In DNA form, the CDR3 reads TGCGCCAGCACCCAGGACAGCCCCCGGAACACTGAAGCTTTCTTT. This rearrangement joins TRBV5-1 to TRBJ1-1; TRBD1 might be the D (6 bases). V was cut by 6 bases and J by 1 base, with 16 bases left in between. The CDR3 length is 15 residues. Germline assignment: CDR1 SGHRS and CDR2 YFSETQ. The complete variable domain, with remaining parts taken from reference TRBV5-1 and TRBJ1-1, reads KAGVTQTPRYLIKTRGQQVTLSCSPISGHRSVSWYQQTPGQGLQFLFEYFSETQRNKGNFPGRFSGRQFSNSRSEMNVSTLELGDSALYLCASTQDSPRNTEAFFGQGTRLTVV.

This clonotype was recorded at least ten times. This chain links TRBV6-5 with TRBJ2-1; D not certain. The germline V and J ends were trimmed by 4 bases and 5 bases, with 6 bases remaining between them. Germline CDR1 MNHEY, CDR2 SVGAGI. The CDR3 is 12 residues long. The CDR3 DNA reads as TGTGCCAGCAGTTCGGGCAACAATGAGCAGTTCTTC. It translates to CASSSGNNEQFF.

V gene TRBV20-1 combines with J gene TRBJ2-5; TRBD1 agrees at 10 bases. The V gene end was trimmed by 5 bases and the J gene end by 5 bases; junction bases not matched to a gene: 8. Per the germline V gene, CDR1 is DFQATT and CDR2 is SNEGSKA (reference sequence). CDR3 length: 14 amino acids. In DNA form, the CDR3 reads TGCAGTGCTGGCACCGGGACAGGGGTCGAGACCCAGTACTTC. Its translation is CSAGTGTGVETQYF.

The sample holds a few counts of this clonotype. The rearrangement links TRBV25-1 to TRBJ2-7, with 11 bases identical to TRBD2. The DNA end is more similar to TRBJ2-5, so the J call may be wrong. This CDR3 is 19 amino acids long. Germline loops: CDR1 MGHDK, CDR2 SYGVNS. CDR3 in amino acids: CASSEYHRLAGGIKETQYF. The CDR3 nucleotides are TGTGCCAGCAGTGAATACCACCGGCTAGCGGGGGGTATTAAAGAGACCCAGTACTTC.

The chain links TRBV29-1 to TRBJ1-1; the D is unclear. The V end was cut by 4 bases, the J end by 4 bases, with 10 bases between. CDR3 length: 12 amino acids. CDR1 and CDR2 from the germline V gene are SQVTM and ANQGSEA. CDR3 residues: CSVGQTPTEAFF. CDR3 DNA sequence: TGCAGCGTTGGGCAGACCCCCACTGAAGCTTTCTTT.

The genes are TRBV7-2 and TRBJ2-3; TRBD1 aligns across 7 bases. The CDR3 spans 18 residues. The junction had 17 bases not matched to a gene; V was cut back by 6 bases and J by 2 bases. CDR1 SGHTA and CDR2 FQGNSA come from the germline V gene. In nucleotides, the CDR3 is TGTGCCAGCAGTCTTTGGGTTAGTCTGGGACAGAACACAGATACGCAGTATTTT. Protein: CASSLWVSLGQNTDTQYF.

The table lists this clonotype with a few counts. CDR3 protein: CSANPDGTYEQYF. As DNA, the CDR3 is TGCAGTGCTAACCCGGACGGGACCTACGAGCAGTACTTC. The genes are TRBV20-1 and TRBJ2-7; tentative D call: TRBD2 (5 bases). This CDR3 has 13 amino acids. Germline V lookup: CDR1 DFQATT, CDR2 SNEGSKA (reference sequence). V gave up 4 bases and J gave up 2 bases, with 12 bases separating them.

This clonotype was counted a few times. The chain has TRBV29-1 and TRBJ1-2, with 9 bases that match TRBD1. The CDR3 covers 11 residues. V dropped 7 bases and J dropped 6; count of bases not matched to a gene: 3. Germline CDR1 reads SQVTM; CDR2 reads ANQGSEA. The CDR3 loop reads CSAQGAHGYTF. The CDR3 coding sequence is TGCAGCGCACAGGGGGCGCATGGCTACACCTTC.

In this sample, this clonotype turned up a few times. Relative to the germline gene, one junction end is altered; a read error may explain this. The chain has TRBV5-1 and TRBJ2-1; no reliable D call. Germline CDR1 is SGHRS and CDR2 is YFSETQ. CDR3 size: 16 residues. The CDR3 is CASSLGVASSHNEQFF. CDR3 DNA sequence: TGCGCCAGCAGCTTAGGAGTGGCCAGCTCCCACAATGAGCAGTTCTTC.

This clonotype was seen at least ten times. The rearrangement uses TRBV12-3 or TRBV12-4 and TRBJ2-1; 7 bases line up with TRBD1. The junction had 5 bases not matched to a gene; V was cut back by 6 bases and J by 9 bases. CDR3 length equals 12 residues. This CDR3 is CASRPTGREQFF. CDR3 sequence (DNA): TGTGCCAGCAGACCGACAGGGCGTGAGCAGTTCTTC.

This clonotype was seen many times. The J gene is TRBJ2-5, the V gene TRBV6-5; D gene ambiguous. The CDR3 runs 14 residues. V lost 0 bases, J lost 5 bases, and 10 bases lay in between. CDR1 is MNHEY, CDR2 SVGAGI, per germline. The CDR3 region has the DNA TGTGCCAGCAGTTACTCGTTCACATGGGAGACCCAGTACTTC. Residues: CASSYSFTWETQYF.

This clonotype was found once. The chain joins TRBV18 to TRBJ2-5; no clear D gene. Germline V gives CDR1 KGHSH, CDR2 LQKENI. V was cut by 6 bases and J by 2 bases, with 16 bases left in between. This CDR3 has 15 amino acids. The CDR3 DNA reads as TGTGCCAGCTCCCCCCGGGCTTCCGAACAAGAGACCCAGTACTTC. It yields the protein CASSPRASEQETQYF. Filled out from reference TRBV18 and TRBJ2-5, the complete variable domain reads NAGVMQNPRHLVRRRGQEARLRCSPMKGHSHVYWYRQLPEEGLKFMVYLQKENIIDESGMPKERFSAEFPKEGPSILRIQQVVRGDSAAYFCASSPRASEQETQYFGPGTRLLVL.

The CDR3 DNA reads as TGCGCCAGCAGCATACGGGCGGGGAGCCCAGATACGCAGTATTTT. This sequence encodes CASSIRAGSPDTQYF. The chain uses TRBV5-1 and TRBJ2-3; D is perhaps TRBD2 (6 bases). This CDR3 is built from 15 residues. Germline V CDR1 and CDR2: SGHRS, YFSETQ. Trimming took 4 bases from V and 4 from J, leaving 16 bases between them.

The chain combines TRBV7-8 with TRBJ1-5, with 8 nucleotides matching TRBD1. The CDR3 is 19 residues long. J lost 2 bases, V lost 2 bases, and 14 bases had no gene match. CDR1 SGHVS and CDR2 FQNEAQ come from the germline V gene. The CDR3 region has the DNA TGTGCCAGCAGCTTATTCTATCGGTCGACAGGGGAAGGCAATCAGCCCCAGCATTTT. Translation: CASSLFYRSTGEGNQPQHF.